This T cell receptor (beta chain) was found in a study of neoadjuvant anti-PD-1 for oral cavity cancer listed by TCRdb under 2021. The study in broad terms: Three to four biweekly doses of nivolumab at 3 mg/kg were mostly administered to patients before curative-intent surgical resection. A fourth nivolumab dose was given around day 43 to patients without progression, and definitive surgical resection was performed in those patients on days 50-56. Under RECIST 1.1, a patient counted as a responder if showing complete response, partial response or stable disease, and as a non-responder if showing progression. A roughly 30% response rate was observed in the parent correlative cohort, in which about a dozen patients were included. Broader findings and caveats from the paper: After neoadjuvant nivolumab, T cell clonality (Gini index) in PBMCs was significantly higher in non-responders than in responders. The TCR analyses had only a few patients in each response group, and the authors called for validation in larger cohorts. Higher pretreatment blood Treg/Th17 ratios correlated with both higher pretreatment blood TCRbeta clonality and lower post-treatment tumor TCRbeta clonality.

The sample's time point, from its label and the paper: before neoadjuvant nivolumab. None of the patients had received prior systemic or radiation treatment, and all were newly diagnosed with stage II-IVA oral cavity squamous cell carcinoma. The cohort was composed of patients with HPV-negative, locally advanced oral cavity squamous cell carcinoma. Peripheral blood mononuclear cells were analyzed directly, without maintenance or expansion in culture. The samples were drawn from a longitudinal correlative study tied to a single-arm phase II trial testing neoadjuvant nivolumab in oral cavity squamous cell carcinoma. Subject-matched pre- and post-treatment PBMCs and tumors from three responders and three non-responders underwent genomic DNA-based TCRbeta sequencing. Peripheral blood mononuclear cells were collected before nivolumab treatment and were collected again after treatment, at the time of surgery. The Maxwell RSC DNA from Cells kit was used to extract genomic DNA from PBMCs.

The germline V gene sets CDR1 to SGHNT and CDR2 to YENEEA. Counted from cysteine to phenylalanine, this CDR3 has 12 amino acids. The entry retains the CDR3 DNA only, 36 bases that are in frame from base 1. V loses 2 bases, J loses 9 bases, and the germline ends lie 8 bases apart. For deep sequencing, each PBMC sample was run in six replicates, with libraries mostly built from around 500 ng of input genomic DNA. TCRbeta libraries were prepared with the immunoSEQ hsTCRbeta kit according to the manufacturer's instructions. The finished libraries were brought together in one pool at approximately 3 nM, which was then read using an Illumina NovaSeq 6000 S4 flow cell. In the original analysis: Raw data preprocessing and quality control were performed with the immunoSEQ Analyzer. The analysis was restricted to productive rearrangements, with each unique CDR3 amino acid sequence defining a clonotype. Repertoire clonality was estimated as the Gini-Simpson index, computed with the R package tcR. Gini indices were compared with Student's t test, and associations with tumor size change were assessed by Pearson correlation. Entries here come from immuneACCESS through TCRdb and include only in-frame sequences with V and J called. Some clones fail to appear in such tables; in the studies checked, an unresolved V gene covers under half of the shortfall, and the cause of the remainder is unknown. That table supplies the V and J calls and clone size; D and trimming were determined from the DNA. The sample contains about 16,000 clones, around 60% of them found a single time. The top ten clonotypes cover about 2.6% of the sample.

The sample holds one count of this clone. The target of this receptor is not known. It has no much larger one-base neighbor in the sample; base qualities were not kept. Recombination connected TRBV11-3 to TRBJ2-1, with no reliable assignment of the D segment. The specimen comprised PBMCs, sampled before nivolumab (anti-PD-1) treatment. The TCR comes from a person between 40 and 80 years old with oral cavity squamous cell carcinoma. The CDR3 has the sequence CASSLRWSEQFF. The bases are TGTGCCAGCAGCTTAAGGTGGAGTGAGCAGTTCTTC.